What follows are 3 T cell receptor beta chains derived from one specimen sequenced in a study of beta chain features in type 1 diabetes. The entirety of the isolated RNA underwent reverse transcription, so expressed TCRB transcripts were sequenced. The table came from immunoSEQ multiplex PCR; TCRdb's copy has only in-frame clones and leaves some out. The table has 350,000 to 450,000 clones, roughly 16% seen once. Sequencing was done on a sample of naive CD4+ T cells from blood. Receptors originate from a woman younger than 30 in good health.

A few counts support this clone. This rearrangement joins TRBV28 to TRBJ2-7; no definite D call. This CDR3 region has 12 residues. In germline, CDR1 is MDHEN, CDR2 SYDVKM. Trimming left V 4 bases short and J 4 bases short, with 8 bases between. In nucleotides, the CDR3 is TGTGCCAGCAGTTCCCAGGTGTACGAGCAGTACTTC. This sequence encodes CASSSQVYEQYF.

This clone was seen only a few times. The rearrangement joins TRBV15 to TRBJ2-1; possibly TRBD2 for D (5 bases). The CDR3 consists of 17 residues. The V and J ends lost 0 bases and 0 bases respectively, with 12 bases between them. CDR1 LNHNV and CDR2 YYDKDF come from the germline V gene (reference sequence). The chain's CDR3 is CATSRDLALSSYNEQFF. The DNA for the CDR3 is TGTGCCACCAGCAGAGATCTAGCTCTTAGCTCCTACAATGAGCAGTTCTTC.

The rearrangement uses TRBV25-1 and TRBJ2-1; D possibly corresponds to TRBD2 (6 bases). Trimming removed 1 base at V and 2 bases at J, with 12 bases between. CDR3 length equals 16 residues. Germline lookup yields CDR1 MGHDK and CDR2 SYGVNS. The CDR3 here is CASSELGGGAYNEQFF. The CDR3 nucleotides read TGTGCCAGCAGTGAATTGGGGGGTGGGGCCTACAATGAGCAGTTCTTC.